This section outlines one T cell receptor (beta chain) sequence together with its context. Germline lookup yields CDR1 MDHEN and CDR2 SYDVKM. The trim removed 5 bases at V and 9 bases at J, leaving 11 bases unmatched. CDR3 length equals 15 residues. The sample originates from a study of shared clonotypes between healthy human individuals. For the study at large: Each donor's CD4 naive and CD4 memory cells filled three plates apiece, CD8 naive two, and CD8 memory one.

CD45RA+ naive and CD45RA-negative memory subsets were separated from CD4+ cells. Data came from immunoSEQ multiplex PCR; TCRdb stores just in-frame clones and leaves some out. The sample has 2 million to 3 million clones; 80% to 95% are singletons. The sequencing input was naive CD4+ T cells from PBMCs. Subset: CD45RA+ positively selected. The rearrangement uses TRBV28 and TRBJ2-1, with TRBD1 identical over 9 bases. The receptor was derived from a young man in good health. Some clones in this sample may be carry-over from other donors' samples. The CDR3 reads CASSAGQGRMAEQFF. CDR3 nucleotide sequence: TGTGCCAGCAGTGCAGGACAGGGGCGTATGGCTGAGCAGTTCTTC. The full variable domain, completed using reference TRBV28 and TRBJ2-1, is DVKVTQSSRYLVKRTGEKVFLECVQDMDHENMFWYRQDPGLGLRLIYFSYDVKMKEKGDIPEGYSVSREKKERFSLILESASTNQTSMYLCASSAGQGRMAEQFFGPGTRLTVL.